This entry describes one T cell receptor beta chain. Its antigen is as yet unknown. Stated treatment: roughly 11-day PBMC culture with coronavirus spike peptide pools or control peptides (ViraFEST assay). ViraFEST expanded antigen-specific T cells with peptide pools, then sequenced TCRs. Every positive PCR date fell between March and December 2020, earlier than the US Alpha, Beta and Delta variants. Negative-selection isolation of CD4+ T cells was performed after 10 days of culture. Sequenced with the Oncomine TCR Beta short-read assay was DNA taken from cultured CD4+ T cells. MiXCR, applied by TCRdb to the PCR reads, yields one record per CDR3 protein. The sample has about 16,000 distinct CDR3 sequences, 35% seen once. The data stem from a study of vaccination and CD4 T cells after COVID-19. The CDR3 runs 12 residues. V lost 3 bases to trimming and J lost 2 bases, with 6 bases between them. The germline gives CDR1 DFQATT, CDR2 SNEGSKA (reference sequence).

V usage is TRBV20-1 and J usage is TRBJ2-3; D unclear. The sample consisted of cultured CD4+ T cells from blood. The receptor was derived from a human donor with COVID-19. In DNA form, the CDR3 reads TGCAGTGCTAGTTTATTCACAGATACGCAGTATTTT. Its translation is CSASLFTDTQYF.